This T cell receptor beta chain was captured by sequencing in a study of blood T cell repertoires in COVID-19. Study as a whole: The cDNA or gDNA used as material had been derived from T cells, B-cell-depleted T cells, or PBMCs.

This clone occurred a few times. CDR3 length equals 16 residues. Between the trimmed V and J ends, which lost 1 base and 3 bases, there was a span of 15 bases. Germline V gene sequence: CDR1 SGHDN, CDR2 FVKESK. In the source study's methods: Nucleated cell counts were estimated from reference gene primer amplification. The protocol was immunoSEQ multiplex PCR, while the TCRdb copy is restricted to in-frame clones and leaves out a portion. That table supplies the V and J calls and clone size; D and trimming were determined from the DNA. There are about 160,000 clones in the sample; approximately 77% occur only once, and under 12% lies in the top ten.

The sequence derives from a woman aged 80 or older with active or convalescent COVID-19. Sequencing was done on a sample of peripheral blood. This rearrangement joins TRBV14 to TRBJ1-2; tentative D call: TRBD1 (5 bases). The CDR3: CASSQGVNRRDYGYTF. The CDR3 nucleotides read TGTGCCAGCAGCCAAGGAGTTAACAGGAGGGACTATGGCTACACCTTC.